This T cell receptor beta chain was found in a study of CD4+ T cells in melanoma. Overall study findings and caveats: Diverse differentiation states were reported for melanoma neoantigen-specific CD4+ T cells. A reported correlation linked neoantigen-specific CD4+ T cells to CD8+, macrophage and B cell function.

Details on this clone: The target antigen is unknown.

CDR1 and CDR2 from the germline V gene are SGHRS and YFSETQ. The CDR3 spans 14 residues. The V segment lost 6 bases and the J segment 3 bases; nucleotides outside the gene matches: 4. The repertoire was sequenced with immunoSEQ multiplex PCR; TCRdb's copy has only in-frame clones and lacks some. The sample has 13,000 or so clones, roughly two thirds seen once; the top ten hold approximately 11%. The V and J genes are TRBV5-1 and TRBJ2-1, with TRBD1 matching 9 bases. The TCR sequence derives from a human donor with melanoma. Material: cells from a culture (not recorded whether cultured in vitro). This chain's CDR3 is CASTEGQGYNEQFF. In DNA, the CDR3 is TGCGCCAGCACCGAGGGACAGGGCTACAATGAGCAGTTCTTC.